This T cell receptor (beta chain) was recovered during a study of vaccination effects on CD4 cells after COVID-19. Study results and limitations: Researchers report that only 1 of 255 vaccine-induced clones in healthy vaccinees cross-reacted with common cold coronaviruses.

The data were produced by immunoSEQ multiplex PCR, yet TCRdb's version contains in-frame clones alone and is incomplete. The sample shows 55,000 to 80,000 clones, 80% of them seen only once. Germline loops: CDR1 LNHDA, CDR2 SQIVND (reference sequence). There are 14 residues in the CDR3. Trimming removed 5 bases from V and 5 bases from J; junction bases left unmatched: 5. This clone occurred once. Its matching antigen is unknown. Before sequencing, viral peptide pools were used by the ViraFEST assay to expand antigen-specific CD4+ T cells. Culturing for around eleven days preceded CD4+ T cell isolation. All vaccine recipients tested negative for nucleocapsid antibodies and had never contracted SARS-CoV-2 infection. Wells containing a few million PBMC each were cultured with roughly 10 IU/ml IL-2 and 8 to 10 ug/ml peptides.

The chain combines TRBV19 with TRBJ2-2, with TRBD2 identical over 7 bases. The material was CD4+ T cells from PBMCs cultured with SARS-CoV-2 spike peptides, obtained before COVID-19 vaccination. The TCR originated in a human donor who received a COVID-19 vaccine. Here the CDR3 reads CASSPGRGTGELFF. As DNA, the CDR3 is TGTGCCAGTAGTCCTGGGCGGGGGACCGGGGAGCTGTTTTTT.